This TCR beta chain was captured in a study of T cells after yellow fever vaccination. Study as a whole: SMART-Seq v4 Ultra Low Input prepared libraries from low-cell fractions. Findings and limits, study-wide: Highly abundant clonotypes carried over from the bulk population could end up in FACS-sorted repertoires as contaminants.

TCRdb analysed the 5' RACE reads with MiXCR anew, one entry per CDR3 protein. The repertoire holds 50,000 or so distinct CDR3 sequences, with 5% to 8.5% as singletons. Only a few counts were recorded for this clonotype. Germline assignment: CDR1 MGHRA and CDR2 YSYEKL. J lost 2 bases, V lost 10 bases, and 16 bases had no gene match. There are 17 residues in the CDR3. The rearrangement uses TRBV4-1 and TRBJ1-1; 10 positions agree with TRBD1. This TCR was recovered from a man aged 18 to 29 who received the YFV17D yellow fever vaccine. This material consisted of CD8+ T cells not binding an NS4B(214-222) dextramer, sorted from PBMCs, taken 35 to 50 days after the first yellow fever vaccination. The CDR3 DNA reads as TGCGCCATTGGGACCGGGACAGGGGATGCTGAAAACACTGAAGCTTTCTTT. Amino acids: CAIGTGTGDAENTEAFF.